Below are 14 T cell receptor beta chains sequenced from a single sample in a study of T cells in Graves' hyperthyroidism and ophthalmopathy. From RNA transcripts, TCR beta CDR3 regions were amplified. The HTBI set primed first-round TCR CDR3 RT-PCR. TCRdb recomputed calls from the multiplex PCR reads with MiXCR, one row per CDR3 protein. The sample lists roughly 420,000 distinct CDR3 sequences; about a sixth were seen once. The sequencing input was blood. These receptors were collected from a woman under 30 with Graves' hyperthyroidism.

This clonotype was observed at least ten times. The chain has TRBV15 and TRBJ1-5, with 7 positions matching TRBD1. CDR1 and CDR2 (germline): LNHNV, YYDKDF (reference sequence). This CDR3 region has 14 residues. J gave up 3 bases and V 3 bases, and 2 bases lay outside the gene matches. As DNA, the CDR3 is TGTGCCACCAGCAGCGACAGGGTCAATCAGCCCCAGCATTTT. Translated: CATSSDRVNQPQHF.

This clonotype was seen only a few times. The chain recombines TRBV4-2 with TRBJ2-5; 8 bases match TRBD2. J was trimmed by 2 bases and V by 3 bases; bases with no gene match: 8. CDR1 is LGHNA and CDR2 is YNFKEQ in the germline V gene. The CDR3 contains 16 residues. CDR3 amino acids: CASSHPPSGPQETQYF. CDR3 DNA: TGTGCCAGCAGCCACCCCCCTAGCGGGCCACAAGAGACCCAGTACTTC.

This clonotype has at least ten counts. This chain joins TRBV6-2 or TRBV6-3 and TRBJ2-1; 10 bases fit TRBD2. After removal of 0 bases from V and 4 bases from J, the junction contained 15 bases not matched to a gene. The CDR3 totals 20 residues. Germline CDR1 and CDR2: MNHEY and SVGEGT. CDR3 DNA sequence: TGTGCCAGCAGTTACTCATCGGGTCGAGCGGGGGGGCCGTTGTACAATGAGCAGTTCTTC. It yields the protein CASSYSSGRAGGPLYNEQFF.

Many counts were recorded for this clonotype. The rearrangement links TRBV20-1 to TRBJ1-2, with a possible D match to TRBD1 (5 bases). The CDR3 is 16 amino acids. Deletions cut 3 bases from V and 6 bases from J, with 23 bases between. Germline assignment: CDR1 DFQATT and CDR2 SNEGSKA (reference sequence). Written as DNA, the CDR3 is TGCAGTGCTAGCCTACCCGGACAAATTCTGGGGCATGGCTACACCTTC. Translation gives CSASLPGQILGHGYTF.

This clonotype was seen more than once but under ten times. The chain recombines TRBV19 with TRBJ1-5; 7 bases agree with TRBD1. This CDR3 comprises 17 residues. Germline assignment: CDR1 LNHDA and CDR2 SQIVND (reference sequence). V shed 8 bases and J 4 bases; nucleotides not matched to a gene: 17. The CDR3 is CASSDSSTGLRNQPQHF. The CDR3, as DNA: TGTGCCAGTTCGGATTCTTCGACAGGGCTAAGAAATCAGCCCCAGCATTTT. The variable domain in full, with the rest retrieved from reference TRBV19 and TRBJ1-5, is DGGITQSPKYLFRKEGQNVTLSCEQNLNHDAMYWYRQDPGQGLRLIYYSQIVNDFQKGDIAEGYSVSREKKESFPLTVTSAQKNPTAFYLCASSDSSTGLRNQPQHFGDGTRLSIL.

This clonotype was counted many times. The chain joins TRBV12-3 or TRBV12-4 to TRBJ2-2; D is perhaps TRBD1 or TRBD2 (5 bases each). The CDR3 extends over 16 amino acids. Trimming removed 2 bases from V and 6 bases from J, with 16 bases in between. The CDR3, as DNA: TGTGCCAGCAGTTTACTTTCAGGGAGTATCGCCGGGGAGCTGTTTTTT. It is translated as CASSLLSGSIAGELFF.

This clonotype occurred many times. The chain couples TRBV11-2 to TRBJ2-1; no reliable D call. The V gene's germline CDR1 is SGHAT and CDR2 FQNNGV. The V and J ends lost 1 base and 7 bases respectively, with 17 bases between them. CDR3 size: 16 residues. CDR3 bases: TGTGCCAGCAGCTTAGTTCGCGCCCTAGGGTTGAATGAGCAGTTCTTC. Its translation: CASSLVRALGLNEQFF.

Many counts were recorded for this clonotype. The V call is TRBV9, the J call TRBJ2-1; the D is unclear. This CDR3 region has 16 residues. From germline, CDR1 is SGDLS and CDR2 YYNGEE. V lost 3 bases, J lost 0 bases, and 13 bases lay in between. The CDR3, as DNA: TGTGCCAGCAGCGCCAATCCGGTGAGCTCCTACAATGAGCAGTTCTTC. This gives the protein CASSANPVSSYNEQFF.

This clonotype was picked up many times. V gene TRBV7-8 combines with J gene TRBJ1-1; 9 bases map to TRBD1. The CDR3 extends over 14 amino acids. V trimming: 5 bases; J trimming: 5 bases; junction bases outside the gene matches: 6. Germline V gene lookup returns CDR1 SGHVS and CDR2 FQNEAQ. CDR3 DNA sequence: TGTGCCAGCAGCACGGGACAGGGAAGTACTGAAGCTTTCTTT. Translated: CASSTGQGSTEAFF.

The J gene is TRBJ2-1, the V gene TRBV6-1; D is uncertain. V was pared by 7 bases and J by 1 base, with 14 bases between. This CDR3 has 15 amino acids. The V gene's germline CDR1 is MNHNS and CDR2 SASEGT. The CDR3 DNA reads TGTGCCAGCAAAAATCTAGGTGGATCCTACAATGAGCAGTTCTTC. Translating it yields CASKNLGGSYNEQFF.

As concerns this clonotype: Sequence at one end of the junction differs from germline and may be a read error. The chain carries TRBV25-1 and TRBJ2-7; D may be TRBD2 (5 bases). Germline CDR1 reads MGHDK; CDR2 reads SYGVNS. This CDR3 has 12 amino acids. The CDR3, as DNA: TGTGCCAGCAGGGACTTTGGCTACGAGCAATACTTC. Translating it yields CASRDFGYEQYF.

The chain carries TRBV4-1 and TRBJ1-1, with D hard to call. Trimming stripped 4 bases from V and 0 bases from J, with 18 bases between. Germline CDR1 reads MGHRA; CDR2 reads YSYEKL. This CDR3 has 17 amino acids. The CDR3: CASSRKMVGLMNTEAFF. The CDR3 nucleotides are TGCGCCAGCAGCCGCAAGATGGTTGGGTTAATGAACACTGAAGCTTTCTTT.

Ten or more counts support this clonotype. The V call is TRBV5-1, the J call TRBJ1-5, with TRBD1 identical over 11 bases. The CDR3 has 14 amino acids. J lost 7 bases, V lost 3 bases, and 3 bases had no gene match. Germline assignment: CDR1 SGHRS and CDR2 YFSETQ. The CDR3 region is CASSSGTGGQPQHF. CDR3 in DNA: TGCGCCAGCAGCTCAGGGACAGGGGGACAGCCCCAGCATTTT.

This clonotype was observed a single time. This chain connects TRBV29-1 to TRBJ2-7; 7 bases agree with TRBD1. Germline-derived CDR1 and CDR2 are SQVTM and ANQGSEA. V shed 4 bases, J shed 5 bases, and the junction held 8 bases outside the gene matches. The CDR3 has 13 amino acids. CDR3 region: CSVGLGRGNEQYF. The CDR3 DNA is TGCAGCGTTGGTCTGGGCAGGGGGAACGAGCAGTACTTC.